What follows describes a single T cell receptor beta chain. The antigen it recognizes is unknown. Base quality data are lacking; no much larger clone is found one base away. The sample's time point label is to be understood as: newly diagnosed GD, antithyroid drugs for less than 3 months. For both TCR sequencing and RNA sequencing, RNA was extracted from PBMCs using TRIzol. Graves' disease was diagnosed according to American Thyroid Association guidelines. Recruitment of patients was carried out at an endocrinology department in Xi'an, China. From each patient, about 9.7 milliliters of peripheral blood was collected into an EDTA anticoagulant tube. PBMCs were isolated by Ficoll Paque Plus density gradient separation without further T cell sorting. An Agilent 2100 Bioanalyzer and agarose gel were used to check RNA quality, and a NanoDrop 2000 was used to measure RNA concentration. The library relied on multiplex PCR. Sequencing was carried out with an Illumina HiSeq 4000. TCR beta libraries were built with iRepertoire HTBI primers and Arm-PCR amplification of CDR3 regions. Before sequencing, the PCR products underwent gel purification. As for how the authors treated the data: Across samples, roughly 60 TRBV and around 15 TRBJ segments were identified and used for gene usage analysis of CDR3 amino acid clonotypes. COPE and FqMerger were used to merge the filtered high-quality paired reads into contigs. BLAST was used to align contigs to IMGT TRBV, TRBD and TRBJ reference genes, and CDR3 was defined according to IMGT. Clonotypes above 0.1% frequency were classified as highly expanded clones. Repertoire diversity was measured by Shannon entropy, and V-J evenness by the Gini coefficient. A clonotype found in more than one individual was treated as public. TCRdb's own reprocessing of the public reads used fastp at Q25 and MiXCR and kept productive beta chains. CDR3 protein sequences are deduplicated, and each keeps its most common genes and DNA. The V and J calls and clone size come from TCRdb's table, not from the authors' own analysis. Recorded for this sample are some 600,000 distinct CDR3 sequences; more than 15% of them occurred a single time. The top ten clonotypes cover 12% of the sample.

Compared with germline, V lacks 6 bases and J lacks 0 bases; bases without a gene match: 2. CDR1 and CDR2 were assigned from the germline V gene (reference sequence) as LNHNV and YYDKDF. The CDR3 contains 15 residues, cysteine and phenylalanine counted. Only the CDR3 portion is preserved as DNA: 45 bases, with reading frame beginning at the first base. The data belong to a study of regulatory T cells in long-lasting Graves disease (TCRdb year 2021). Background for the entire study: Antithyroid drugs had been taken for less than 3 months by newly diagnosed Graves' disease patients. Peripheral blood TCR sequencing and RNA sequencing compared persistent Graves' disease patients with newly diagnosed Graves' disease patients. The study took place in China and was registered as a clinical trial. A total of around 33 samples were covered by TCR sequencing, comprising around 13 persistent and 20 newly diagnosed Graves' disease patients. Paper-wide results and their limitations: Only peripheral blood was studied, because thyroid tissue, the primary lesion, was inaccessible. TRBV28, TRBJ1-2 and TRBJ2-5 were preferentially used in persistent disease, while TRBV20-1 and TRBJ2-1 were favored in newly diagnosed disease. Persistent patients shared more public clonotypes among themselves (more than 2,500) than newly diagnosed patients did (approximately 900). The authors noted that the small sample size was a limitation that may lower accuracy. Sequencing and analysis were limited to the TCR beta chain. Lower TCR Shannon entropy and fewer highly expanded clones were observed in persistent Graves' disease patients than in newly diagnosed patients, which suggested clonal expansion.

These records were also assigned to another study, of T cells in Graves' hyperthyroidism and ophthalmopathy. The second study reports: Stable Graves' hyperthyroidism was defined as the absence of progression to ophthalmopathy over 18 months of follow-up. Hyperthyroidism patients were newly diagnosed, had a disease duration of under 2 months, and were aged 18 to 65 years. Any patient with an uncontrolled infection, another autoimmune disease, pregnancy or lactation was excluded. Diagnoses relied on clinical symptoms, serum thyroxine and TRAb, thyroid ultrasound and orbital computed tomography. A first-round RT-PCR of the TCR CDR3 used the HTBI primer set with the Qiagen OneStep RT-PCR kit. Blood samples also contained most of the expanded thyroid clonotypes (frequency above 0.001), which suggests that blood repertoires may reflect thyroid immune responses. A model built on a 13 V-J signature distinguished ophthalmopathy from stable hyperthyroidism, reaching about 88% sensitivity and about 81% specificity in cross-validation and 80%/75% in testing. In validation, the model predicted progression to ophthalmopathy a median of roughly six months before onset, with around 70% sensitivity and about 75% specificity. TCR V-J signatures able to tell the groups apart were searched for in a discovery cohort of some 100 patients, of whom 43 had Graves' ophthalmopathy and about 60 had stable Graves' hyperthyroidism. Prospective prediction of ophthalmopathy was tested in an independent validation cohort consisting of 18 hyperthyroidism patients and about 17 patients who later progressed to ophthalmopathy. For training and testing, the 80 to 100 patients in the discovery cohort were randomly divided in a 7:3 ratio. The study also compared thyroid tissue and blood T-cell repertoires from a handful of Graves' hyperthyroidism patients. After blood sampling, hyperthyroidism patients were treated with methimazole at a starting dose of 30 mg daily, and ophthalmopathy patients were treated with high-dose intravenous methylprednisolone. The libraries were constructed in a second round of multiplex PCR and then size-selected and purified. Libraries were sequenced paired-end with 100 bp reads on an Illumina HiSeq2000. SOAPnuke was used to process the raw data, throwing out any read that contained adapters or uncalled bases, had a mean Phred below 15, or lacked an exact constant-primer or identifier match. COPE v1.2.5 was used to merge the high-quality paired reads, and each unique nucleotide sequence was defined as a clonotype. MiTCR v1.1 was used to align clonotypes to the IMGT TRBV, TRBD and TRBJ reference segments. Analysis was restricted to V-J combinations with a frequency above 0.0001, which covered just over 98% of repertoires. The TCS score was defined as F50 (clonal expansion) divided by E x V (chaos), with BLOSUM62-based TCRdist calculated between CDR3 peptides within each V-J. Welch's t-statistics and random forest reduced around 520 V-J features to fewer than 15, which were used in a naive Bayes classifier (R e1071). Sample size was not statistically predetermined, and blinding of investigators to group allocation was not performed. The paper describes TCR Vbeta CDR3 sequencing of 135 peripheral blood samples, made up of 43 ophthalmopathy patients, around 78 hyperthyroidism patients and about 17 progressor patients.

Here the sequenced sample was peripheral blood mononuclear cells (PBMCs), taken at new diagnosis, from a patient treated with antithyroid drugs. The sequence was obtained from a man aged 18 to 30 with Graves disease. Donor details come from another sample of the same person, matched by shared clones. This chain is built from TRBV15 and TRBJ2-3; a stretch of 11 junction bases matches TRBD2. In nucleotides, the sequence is TGTGCCACCAGTAGCGGGGGGGCTAGCACAGATACGCAGTATTTT. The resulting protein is CATSSGGASTDTQYF.